The 16 T cell receptor beta chains given below trace back to one sample, sequenced in a study of blood T cells in healthy people across ages. A second PCR of 7 to 11 cycles used a sample-barcoded 5' primer and a J-beta primer mix. One entry per CDR3 protein results from TCRdb running MiXCR on the 5' RACE reads. The repertoire has about 720,000 distinct CDR3 sequences, about 20% of them found once; the top ten carry around a fifth. The sample was blood. The receptor set was obtained from an older man in good health.

The V gene is TRBV7-2, the J gene TRBJ2-3, with 10 bases lining up with TRBD2. There are 16 residues in the CDR3. The V gene's germline CDR1 is SGHTA and CDR2 FQGNSA. V gave up 5 bases and J gave up 2 bases; unmatched junction bases: 7. CDR3 DNA: TGTGCCAGCAGCGGCCCTAGCGGGGGTTACACAGATACGCAGTATTTT. Its translation: CASSGPSGGYTDTQYF. The full variable domain, rest sourced from reference TRBV7-2 and TRBJ2-3, is GAGVSQSPSNKVTEKGKDVELRCDPISGHTALYWYRQSLGQGLEFLIYFQGNSAPDKSGLPSDRFSAERTGGSVSTLTIQRTQQEDSAVYLCASSGPSGGYTDTQYFGPGTRLTVL.

This clonotype was detected a few times. The J gene is TRBJ2-3, the V gene TRBV14; D is possibly TRBD2 (6 bases). The CDR3 covers 15 residues. V lost 4 bases and J 6 bases, leaving 17 bases between the germline ends. CDR1 SGHDN and CDR2 FVKESK come from the germline V gene. The CDR3 sequence: CASSRMGLQRDTQYF. The DNA of the CDR3 is TGTGCCAGCAGCCGGATGGGACTCCAACGGGATACGCAGTATTTT.

The chain is built from TRBV12-3 or TRBV12-4 and TRBJ2-3, with D unresolved. Trimming left V 3 bases short and J 2 bases short, with 15 bases between. The CDR3 has 16 residues. The CDR3 here is CASSFLSRRLTDTQYF. The CDR3 nucleotides are TGTGCCAGCAGTTTTCTATCGAGGCGGCTCACAGATACGCAGTATTTT.

This clonotype has more than one count but fewer than ten. This rearrangement joins TRBV20-1 to TRBJ2-1; D is possibly TRBD1 or TRBD2 (5 bases each). V lost 6 bases and J lost 3, with 9 bases in between. CDR3 length: 12 residues. CDR1 is DFQATT and CDR2 is SNEGSKA in the germline V gene (reference sequence). In DNA form, the CDR3 reads TGCAGTGCAGAGGGGAACTACAATGAGCAGTTCTTC. Translation gives CSAEGNYNEQFF.

This clonotype was counted a few times. J is TRBJ1-3 and V is TRBV6-6; no reliable D call. The V gene's germline CDR1 is MNHNY and CDR2 SVGAGI (reference sequence). This CDR3 contains 16 residues. Trimming took off 2 bases at V and 4 bases at J, with 15 bases between the two ends. In DNA, the CDR3 is TGTGCCAGCAGTTACCCTCAGTCCGCGGAGGGAAACACCATATATTTT. It specifies CASSYPQSAEGNTIYF.

This clonotype was counted many times. The rearrangement uses TRBV5-1 and TRBJ2-1; the match to TRBD2 covers 7 bases. V was clipped by 4 bases and J by 9 bases; unmatched bases: 7. Looked up from germline, CDR1 is SGHRS and CDR2 is YFSETQ. This CDR3 has 13 amino acids. This CDR3 reads CASSVRLAAEQFF. The DNA of the CDR3 is TGCGCCAGCAGCGTCAGACTAGCAGCTGAGCAGTTCTTC.

This clonotype has only one observation. The CDR3 here is CASRTKKDRGETQYF. CDR3 bases: TGTGCCAGCAGAACGAAAAAGGACAGGGGCGAGACCCAGTACTTC. The chain links TRBV6-5 to TRBJ2-5; 9 bases are a match to TRBD1. V dropped 6 bases and J dropped 5; count of bases not matched to a gene: 10. Germline CDR1 reads MNHEY; CDR2 reads SVGAGI. The CDR3 sequence is 15 residues long.

The chain has TRBV11-2 and TRBJ2-1; 9 nucleotides align to TRBD1. CDR1 and CDR2 (germline): SGHAT, FQNNGV. The ends lost 3 bases at V and 3 bases at J; junction bases unmatched: 3. The CDR3 covers 15 residues. The CDR3 loop is CASSLDRGDYNEQFF. Here the CDR3 DNA reads TGTGCCAGCAGCTTGGACAGGGGTGACTACAATGAGCAGTTCTTC.

V is TRBV7-8 and J is TRBJ2-1; D possibly corresponds to TRBD2 (6 bases). Trimming took off 3 bases at V and 0 bases at J, with 21 bases between the two ends. Germline V gene lookup returns CDR1 SGHVS and CDR2 FQNEAQ. The CDR3 sequence is 19 residues long. The CDR3 loop is CASSFQSASLALSYNEQFF. As DNA, the CDR3 is TGTGCCAGCAGCTTCCAATCCGCTTCACTAGCACTCTCCTACAATGAGCAGTTCTTC.

V usage is TRBV20-1 and J usage is TRBJ1-5, with D unresolved. The V end was cut by 3 bases, the J end by 4 bases, with 22 bases between. Germline loops: CDR1 DFQATT, CDR2 SNEGSKA (reference sequence). The CDR3 runs to 17 residues. The CDR3 sequence is CSASTEGHRLTNQPQHF. Here the CDR3 DNA reads TGCAGTGCTAGTACCGAGGGTCATCGTCTAACTAATCAGCCCCAGCATTTT.

This clonotype was detected only a few times. The chain joins TRBV20-1 to TRBJ1-1; D is uncertain. Germline V gives CDR1 DFQATT, CDR2 SNEGSKA (reference sequence). V lost 6 bases, J lost 8 bases, and 10 bases lay in between. This CDR3 comprises 10 residues. The CDR3 region is CSAVGEEAFF. For the CDR3, the DNA is TGCAGTGCGGTTGGAGAAGAAGCTTTCTTT.

The genes are TRBV7-2 and TRBJ2-3; no reliable D call. The length of the CDR3 is 14 residues. In germline, CDR1 is SGHTA, CDR2 FQGNSA. Trimming removed 3 bases from V and 0 bases from J, with 7 bases in between. The CDR3 sequence: CASSFEWSTDTQYF. The CDR3 region has the DNA TGTGCCAGCAGCTTTGAGTGGAGCACAGATACGCAGTATTTT.

The chain combines TRBV18 with TRBJ1-6, with D unresolved. Trimming took off 3 bases at V and 7 bases at J, with 4 bases between the two ends. CDR3 length equals 12 residues. The germline CDR1 and CDR2 sequences are KGHSH and LQKENI. For the CDR3, the DNA is TGTGCCAGCTCACCGGCGAATTCACCCCTCCACTTT. Translation: CASSPANSPLHF.

The genes are TRBV5-1 and TRBJ2-3, with D uncertain. The length of the CDR3 is 15 residues. The V end lost 2 bases, the J end lost 0 bases, and 10 bases lay between the germline ends. The germline V gene has CDR1 SGHRS and CDR2 YFSETQ. The chain's CDR3 is CASSFTVGSTDTQYF. The CDR3 coding sequence is TGCGCCAGCAGCTTCACCGTCGGGAGCACAGATACGCAGTATTTT.

In its sample, this clonotype was seen a few times. The chain uses TRBV12-3 or TRBV12-4 and TRBJ1-6, with unresolved D. Trimming cost V 7 bases and J 12 bases, with 19 bases left between them. There are 14 residues in the CDR3. CDR3 DNA sequence: TGTGCCAGCACTGCCGGCCTGAACGGCGGACCCCTCCACTTT. Translating it yields CASTAGLNGGPLHF.

The gene calls are TRBV15 and TRBJ2-3; 10 bases line up with TRBD2. V lost 8 bases to trimming and J lost 6 bases; unmatched junction nucleotides: 14. The CDR3 has 16 amino acids. Germline assignment: CDR1 LNHNV and CDR2 YYDKDF (reference sequence). The CDR3 nucleotides are TGTGCCACCGGGACCGAAGCGGGAGGGTCCTTGGATACGCAGTATTTT. This gives the protein CATGTEAGGSLDTQYF. Full variable domain (remainder filled in from reference TRBV15 and TRBJ2-3): DAMVIQNPRYQVTQFGKPVTLSCSQTLNHNVMYWYQQKSSQAPKLLFHYYDKDFNNEADTPDNFQSRRPNTSFCFLDIRSPGLGDTAMYLCATGTEAGGSLDTQYFGPGTRLTVL.